The entry below gives a single T cell receptor (beta chain) sequence along with its context. The sample belongs to a study of OX40 agonist ivuxolimab in advanced cancers. Study in general: With a range of roughly 20 to 80, age averaged approximately 64 years, and around 83% were male.

The assay was immunoSEQ multiplex PCR, and TCRdb's table has in-frame clones only and misses some. Among roughly 40,000 clones listed, 70% to 90% were seen once. The germline V and J ends were trimmed by 8 bases and 2 bases, with 13 bases remaining between them. The CDR3 spans 14 residues. Per the germline V gene, CDR1 is SGHTA and CDR2 is FQGTGA. This sample comprised CD4+ or CD8+ T cells sorted from blood, obtained in a trial of the OX40 agonist ivuxolimab. The genes are TRBV7-3 and TRBJ1-5; possibly TRBD1 for D (6 bases). The TCR sequence derives from an adult with an advanced solid tumor such as melanoma, head and neck, liver or kidney cancer. CDR3 sequence (DNA): TGTGCCAGCGGTAGGGGGGTTGGCAATCAGCCCCAGCATTTT. Protein: CASGRGVGNQPQHF.